These 32 T cell receptor beta chains originate from one sample sequenced in a study of technical replicates of blood from several donors. Libraries were prepared by immunoSEQ multiplex PCR; TCRdb keeps only in-frame clonotypes and omits some of them. This sample has 70,000 or so clones, with approximately 89% found just once. Sequencing input: PBMCs. These receptors originate from a human donor in good health. Some clones in this sample may be carry-over from other donors' samples.

The chain links TRBV7-2 to TRBJ2-4; 9 nucleotides line up with TRBD1. The CDR3 loop spans 19 amino acids. Germline trimming cut 2 bases from V and 0 bases from J; bases unmatched to any gene: 11. Germline values: CDR1 SGHTA, CDR2 FQGNSA. The CDR3, as DNA: TGTGCCAGCAGCTTACACAGATCCGGGACAGGGACAGCCAAAAACATTCAGTACTTC. Translation: CASSLHRSGTGTAKNIQYF.

In DNA, the CDR3 is TGCGCCAGCAGCTTAACAGGGTTGTGGGCCGGGGAGCTGTTTTTT. It specifies CASSLTGLWAGELFF. The chain recombines TRBV5-1 with TRBJ2-2; D is possibly TRBD1 (6 bases). The ends were cut back, 2 bases at V and 6 bases at J, with 14 bases in the middle. Germline-derived CDR1 and CDR2 are SGHRS and YFSETQ. There are 15 residues in the CDR3.

The V call is TRBV7-9, the J call TRBJ2-5; 8 nucleotides match TRBD2. Germline V gene lookup returns CDR1 SEHNR and CDR2 FQNEAQ (reference sequence). V dropped 3 bases and J dropped 4; count of bases not matched to a gene: 7. The length of the CDR3 is 15 residues. CDR3 residues: CASSFGTSSRETQYF. CDR3 bases: TGTGCCAGCAGCTTTGGGACTAGTTCAAGAGAGACCCAGTACTTC.

J is TRBJ1-4 and V is TRBV19; the match to TRBD1 covers 8 bases. CDR1 LNHDA and CDR2 SQIVND come from the germline V gene (reference sequence). This CDR3 is built from 16 residues. Trimming cost V 5 bases and J 4 bases; bases outside gene matches: 9. The CDR3 here is CASSSTGVPLNEKLFF. The CDR3, as DNA: TGTGCCAGTAGTTCGACAGGGGTACCGCTTAATGAAAAACTGTTTTTT.

V and J are TRBV19 and TRBJ1-5; D gene uncertain. The CDR3 covers 13 residues. Per germline, CDR1 LNHDA and CDR2 SQIVND (reference sequence). The V end lost 5 bases, the J end lost 0 bases, and 5 bases lay between the germline ends. The CDR3 DNA reads as TGTGCCAGTAGTCAACTTAGCAATCAGCCCCAGCATTTT. Translation gives CASSQLSNQPQHF.

The chain carries TRBV30 and TRBJ2-5, with 9 bases lining up with TRBD2. CDR3 length: 12 amino acids. V lost 8 bases, J lost 8 bases, and 9 bases stayed unmatched. In germline, CDR1 is GTSNPN, CDR2 SVGIG (reference sequence). CDR3 residues: CAGGGVSATQYF. The DNA for the CDR3 is TGTGCCGGCGGGGGGGTGTCTGCCACCCAGTACTTC.

V usage is TRBV12-5 and J usage is TRBJ1-5, with 9 bases that match TRBD1. The V segment lost 5 bases and the J segment 6 bases; nucleotides outside the gene matches: 11. Germline V lookup: CDR1 LGHNT, CDR2 FRNRAP. CDR3 size: 16 residues. CDR3 sequence: CASGASLGQGSQPQHF. CDR3 in DNA: TGTGCTAGTGGTGCATCACTGGGACAGGGTTCTCAGCCCCAGCATTTT.

This chain joins TRBV25-1 and TRBJ1-2, with TRBD1 matching over 8 bases. V was clipped by 8 bases and J by 2 bases; unmatched bases: 7. CDR3 size: 14 residues. Germline CDR1 reads MGHDK; CDR2 reads SYGVNS. This chain's CDR3 is CASGRQGTNYGYTF. The CDR3 DNA is TGTGCCAGCGGGAGACAGGGGACCAACTATGGCTACACCTTC.

This chain uses TRBV7-2 with TRBJ2-4; D gene uncertain. Trimming took off 5 bases at V and 4 bases at J, with 6 bases between the two ends. This CDR3 contains 12 residues. Germline CDR1 and CDR2: SGHTA and FQGNSA. The CDR3 DNA is TGTGCCAGCAGCATATTAAAAAACATTCAGTACTTC. Its translation is CASSILKNIQYF.

The chain employs TRBV7-6 and TRBJ2-7; 12 nucleotides align to TRBD2. V shed 5 bases and J 1 base; nucleotides not matched to a gene: 9. Germline CDR1 SGHVS, CDR2 FNYEAQ. This CDR3 spans 17 amino acids. The CDR3 protein is CASSPSSGGALSYEQYF. CDR3 nucleotide sequence: TGTGCCAGCAGCCCCTCTAGCGGGGGGGCTTTGTCCTACGAGCAGTACTTC.

The chain employs TRBV7-6 and TRBJ2-2, with 9 bases aligning to TRBD1. The CDR3 length is 18 residues. V lost 5 bases and J lost 4; bases outside the gene matches: 14. Germline V gene lookup returns CDR1 SGHVS and CDR2 FNYEAQ. CDR3 in DNA: TGTGCCAGCAGCGCGCGCAGGGGGGACAGGGCTCTCACCGGGGAGCTGTTTTTT. Translating gives CASSARRGDRALTGELFF.

The V and J genes are TRBV4-2 and TRBJ2-1; 8 nucleotides align to TRBD1. Germline trimming cut 1 base from V and 4 bases from J; bases unmatched to any gene: 9. The CDR3 spans 17 residues. In germline, CDR1 is LGHNA, CDR2 YNFKEQ. This chain's CDR3 is CASSQGPGGPDYNEQFF. The DNA of the CDR3 is TGTGCCAGCAGCCAAGGCCCAGGGGGCCCCGATTACAATGAGCAGTTCTTC.

The chain is built from TRBV6-6 and TRBJ1-3; the D is unclear. V was shortened by 2 bases and J by 4 bases, with 15 bases between the two germline ends. Germline assignment: CDR1 MNHNY and CDR2 SVGAGI (reference sequence). CDR3 length: 16 amino acids. The CDR3 DNA reads TGTGCCAGCAGTTACGTGGCCTCCACCGAAGGAAACACCATATATTTT. Translated: CASSYVASTEGNTIYF.

This clone appeared a single time. The chain combines TRBV25-1 with TRBJ1-1; TRBD1 agrees at 9 bases. CDR1 and CDR2 from the germline V gene are MGHDK and SYGVNS. This CDR3 is built from 18 residues. V was pared by 1 base and J by 3 bases, with 12 bases of the junction left unmatched. The chain's CDR3 is CASSESPYKGQGDTEAFF. The CDR3 bases are TGTGCCAGCAGTGAATCCCCCTATAAGGGACAGGGAGACACTGAAGCTTTCTTT.

The J gene is TRBJ2-7, the V gene TRBV5-4; TRBD2 matches 11 bases. Germline V gene sequence: CDR1 SGHNT, CDR2 YYREEE (reference sequence). V dropped 4 bases and J dropped 1; count of bases not matched to a gene: 4. This CDR3 region has 15 residues. The CDR3 DNA follows: TGTGCCAGCAGCAAGCTAGCGGGAGGTTCCTACGAGCAGTACTTC. Amino acids: CASSKLAGGSYEQYF.

V and J are TRBV7-9 and TRBJ1-2; D not certain. CDR1 and CDR2 from the germline V gene are SEHNR and FQNEAQ (reference sequence). The V end lost 8 bases, the J end lost 4 bases, and 11 bases lay between the germline ends. The length of the CDR3 is 12 residues. The CDR3: CASSEARYGYTF. The CDR3 DNA sequence: TGTGCCAGCTCCGAGGCGCGCTATGGCTACACCTTC.

This clone was picked up a small number of times. In DNA form, the CDR3 reads TGTGCCAGCAGACTAGCTAAAGAGACCCAGTACTTC. It codes for CASRLAKETQYF. The rearrangement links TRBV5-6 to TRBJ2-5; TRBD2 might be the D (6 bases). Germline V gene lookup returns CDR1 SGHDT and CDR2 YYEEEE. Trimming took off 5 bases at V and 3 bases at J, with 8 bases between the two ends. The CDR3 sequence is 12 residues long.

The V gene is TRBV7-8, the J gene TRBJ2-7; D is perhaps TRBD2 (7 bases). V lost 2 bases to trimming and J lost 6 bases, with 26 bases between them. CDR1 SGHVS and CDR2 FQNEAQ come from the germline V gene. This CDR3 contains 18 residues. CDR3 bases: TGTGCCAGCAGCTTAAATACCGGGACCACGGGGAGGGGGACCGAGCAGTACTTC. This translates into CASSLNTGTTGRGTEQYF.

The rearrangement uses TRBV19 and TRBJ1-2, with 7 bases matching TRBD1. Trimming at V came to 8 bases and at J to 4 bases, leaving 10 bases not matched to a gene. This CDR3 region has 14 residues. Germline CDR1 and CDR2: LNHDA and SQIVND (reference sequence). The CDR3 DNA is TGTGCCAGTGAGACAGGGCTATCTCTCTATGGCTACACCTTC. It translates to CASETGLSLYGYTF.

V gene TRBV19 combines with J gene TRBJ2-1, with D perhaps matching TRBD1 (5 bases). V lost 1 base and J 0 bases, leaving 10 bases between the germline ends. The CDR3 loop spans 16 amino acids. From germline, CDR1 is LNHDA and CDR2 SQIVND (reference sequence). For the CDR3, the DNA is TGTGCCAGTAGTATAGTGGGGCAGACCTCCTACAATGAGCAGTTCTTC. Translating gives CASSIVGQTSYNEQFF.

The V call is TRBV4-1, the J call TRBJ1-2; 7 bases align to TRBD1. The CDR3 totals 15 residues. Unmatched junction bases numbered 5, after V lost 2 bases and J lost 2 bases. Germline V gene data show CDR1 as MGHRA and CDR2 as YSYEKL. The CDR3: CASSQWAGGNYGYTF. The DNA for the CDR3 is TGCGCCAGCAGCCAATGGGCAGGGGGGAACTATGGCTACACCTTC.

The chain carries TRBV19 and TRBJ2-7; TRBD1 might be the D (5 bases). Germline CDR1 is LNHDA and CDR2 is SQIVND (reference sequence). The CDR3 contains 14 residues. V lost 4 bases to trimming and J lost 1 base, with 11 bases between them. The CDR3 region has the DNA TGTGCCAGTAGTAGCAGGGCTCCTTCCTACGAGCAGTACTTC. As protein: CASSSRAPSYEQYF. Drawing the rest from reference TRBV19 and TRBJ2-7, the complete variable domain is DGGITQSPKYLFRKEGQNVTLSCEQNLNHDAMYWYRQDPGQGLRLIYYSQIVNDFQKGDIAEGYSVSREKKESFPLTVTSAQKNPTAFYLCASSSRAPSYEQYFGPGTRLTVT.

V is TRBV7-9 and J is TRBJ2-1, with 9 nucleotides matching TRBD1. Germline V gene data show CDR1 as SEHNR and CDR2 as FQNEAQ (reference sequence). V was pared by 8 bases and J by 3 bases, with 5 bases of the junction left unmatched. This CDR3 region has 14 residues. The CDR3 region is CASGGQGFYNEQFF. CDR3 DNA sequence: TGTGCCAGCGGTGGACAGGGGTTCTACAATGAGCAGTTCTTC. Full variable domain (remainder filled in from reference TRBV7-9 and TRBJ2-1): DTGVSQNPRHKITKRGQNVTFRCDPISEHNRLYWYRQTLGQGPEFLTYFQNEAQLEKSRLLSDRFSAERPKGSFSTLEIQRTEQGDSAMYLCASGGQGFYNEQFFGPGTRLTVL.

This clone was counted once. This sequence joins TRBV7-9 and TRBJ1-4, with 8 positions matching TRBD1. With V trimmed by 0 bases and J by 7 bases, 4 bases remained unmatched. Germline CDR1 and CDR2: SEHNR and FQNEAQ (reference sequence). The CDR3 sequence is 15 residues long. The CDR3 nucleotides read TGTGCCAGCAGCTTAGCGGACAGGGTTCGTGAAAAACTGTTTTTT. Protein product: CASSLADRVREKLFF.

The gene calls are TRBV7-2 and TRBJ2-3; weak D call: TRBD1 (6 bases). The germline gives CDR1 SGHTA, CDR2 FQGNSA. This CDR3 region has 15 residues. V lost 2 bases and J lost 4, with 13 bases in between. The CDR3 region is CASSLWPRGADTQYF. CDR3 coding DNA: TGTGCCAGCAGCTTATGGCCCAGGGGCGCAGATACGCAGTATTTT.

J is TRBJ2-1 and V is TRBV11-1, with D maybe TRBD1 (6 bases). Germline CDR1 reads SGHAT; CDR2 reads FQDESV (reference sequence). This CDR3 is built from 15 residues. Trimming took off 1 base at V and 2 bases at J, with 9 bases between the two ends. In DNA form, the CDR3 reads TGTGCCAGCAGCTTAGATACAGGGACCTACAATGAGCAGTTCTTC. It translates to CASSLDTGTYNEQFF.

The chain is built from TRBV7-9 and TRBJ1-1; TRBD1 aligns across 10 bases. Germline V gives CDR1 SEHNR, CDR2 FQNEAQ (reference sequence). This CDR3 spans 15 amino acids. Trimming took 8 bases from V and 4 from J; bases not matched to a gene: 10. The CDR3, as DNA: TGTGCCAGCGGGGGACAGGGGCGTAGTGGCACTGAAGCTTTCTTT. Translated: CASGGQGRSGTEAFF.

This clone was detected only once. The genes are TRBV5-4 and TRBJ2-6; tentatively, D is TRBD1 (6 bases). V dropped 0 bases and J dropped 0 bases, with 16 bases sitting between them. In germline, CDR1 is SGHNT, CDR2 YYREEE (reference sequence). The CDR3 runs to 19 residues. CDR3 amino acids: CASSLDLGQSFSGANVLTF. CDR3 DNA: TGTGCCAGCAGCTTGGATTTAGGACAGAGTTTCTCTGGGGCCAACGTCCTGACTTTC.

A single count supports this clone. The chain combines TRBV7-7 with TRBJ2-2, with D possibly matching TRBD1 (6 bases). The ends were cut back, 5 bases at V and 7 bases at J, with 20 bases in the middle. Germline CDR1 reads SSHAT; CDR2 reads FNYEAQ (reference sequence). The CDR3 is 16 amino acids. CDR3 DNA sequence: TGTGCCAGCAGCCCCTCCGGGACAAGGACTCGCGGGGAGCTGTTTTTT. Protein product: CASSPSGTRTRGELFF.

In this sample, this clone turned up a few times. The chain carries TRBV6-4 and TRBJ1-1, with 7 bases lining up with TRBD1. The V gene's germline CDR1 is MRHNA and CDR2 SNTAGT. The CDR3 runs 18 residues. Trimming at V came to 8 bases and at J to 5 bases, leaving 23 bases not matched to a gene. This chain's CDR3 is CASGGTDRAVVLGTEAFF. The DNA for the CDR3 is TGTGCCAGCGGAGGGACAGATCGGGCCGTGGTGTTAGGGACTGAAGCTTTCTTT.

This clone was counted many times. V usage is TRBV5-4 and J usage is TRBJ1-1; 9 positions agree with TRBD1. There are 17 residues in the CDR3. V shed 3 bases, J shed 1 base, and the junction held 10 bases outside the gene matches. Germline CDR1 is SGHNT and CDR2 is YYREEE (reference sequence). CDR3 loop: CASSSGTGSKRNTEAFF. CDR3 coding DNA: TGTGCCAGCAGCTCCGGGACAGGGAGCAAACGGAACACTGAAGCTTTCTTT.

This rearrangement joins TRBV4-3 to TRBJ2-2, with D possibly being TRBD2 (6 bases). V lost 2 bases, J lost 6 bases, and 10 bases lay in between. The CDR3 has 14 residues. Germline CDR1 is LGHNA and CDR2 is YSLEER. The CDR3 DNA sequence: TGCGCCAGCAGCCAAAATTGGGGGGCCGGGGAGCTGTTTTTT. Amino acid sequence: CASSQNWGAGELFF.